This TCR beta chain was sequenced in a study of blood T cell repertoires in COVID-19. Study summary: The samples span acute and convalescent COVID-19 from the United States, Italy and Spain. PBMCs, B-cell-depleted T cells, or T cells were the source of the cDNA or gDNA that made up the material.

Trimming removed 1 base at V and 3 bases at J, with 16 bases between. The V gene's germline CDR1 is LNHDA and CDR2 SQIVND (reference sequence). The length of the CDR3 is 16 residues. In the authors' workflow: Reference gene primer amplification in the assay estimated nucleated cell counts. The data were produced by immunoSEQ multiplex PCR, yet TCRdb's version contains in-frame clones alone and is incomplete. V and J calls and clone size follow that table, whereas D and trimming were derived from the DNA. This sample has roughly 75,000 clones, with roughly four fifths found just once. The specimen sequenced was peripheral blood. The sequence derives from a man aged 50-59 years with acute or convalescent COVID-19. The chain joins TRBV19 to TRBJ2-7; D is possibly TRBD1 (6 bases). CDR3 DNA sequence: TGTGCCAGTAGTATAGGTCCTACCGGGACAATCTACGAGCAGTACTTC. This translates into CASSIGPTGTIYEQYF.